These 28 T cell receptor beta chains were all obtained from the same sample, sequenced in a study of human CD8 memory T cell subsets. Scientists made TCR beta libraries using UMI-labeled 5' RACE. TCRdb re-called the 5' RACE reads; every CDR3 protein appears as one record, without DNA. This sample's clone table lists about 20,000 distinct CDR3 sequences. The sequencing sample was made of CD8+ T cells from PBMCs. The receptors were sampled from a human donor in good health.

In terms of frequency, this clonotype is large. The chain recombines TRBV29-1 with TRBJ2-1; the TCRdb call, TRBD2, lacks DNA for checking. Per the germline V gene, CDR1 is SQVTM and CDR2 is ANQGSEA. This CDR3 has 18 residues. The CDR3 reads CSVAGSLQGGRVVNEQFF.

In terms of frequency, this clonotype is medium-sized (0.01 to 0.1%). The chain combines TRBV20-1 with TRBJ2-3; no DNA is available, so the TRBD2 call from TCRdb remains unchecked. CDR3 length equals 13 residues. Germline CDR1 and CDR2: DFQATT and SNEGSKA (reference sequence). CDR3 residues: CSASGTSSATQYF.

V and J are TRBV28 and TRBJ2-7; TCRdb selects TRBD2, and the lack of DNA leaves this call unchecked. CDR3 length: 13 amino acids. Per the germline V gene, CDR1 is MDHEN and CDR2 is SYDVKM. CDR3 residues: CASSPGLTYEQYF.

The chain links TRBV7-9 to TRBJ1-1. There are 13 residues in the CDR3. Germline CDR1 is SEHNR and CDR2 is FQNEAQ (reference sequence). The CDR3 loop is CASSFLLNTEAFF.

The chain recombines TRBV4-1 with TRBJ2-3; TCRdb's D call, TRBD2, is unchecked because there is no DNA. The V gene's germline CDR1 is MGHRA and CDR2 YSYEKL. The CDR3 consists of 16 residues. Here the CDR3 reads CASSQDEGLAGDTQYF.

The chain is built from TRBV10-3 and TRBJ2-3. CDR3 length equals 15 residues. Looked up from germline, CDR1 is ENHRY and CDR2 is SYGVKD. Here the CDR3 reads CAISQSKRPTDTQYF.

This chain links TRBV19 with TRBJ2-7. The CDR3 runs to 11 residues. Per the germline V gene, CDR1 is LNHDA and CDR2 is SQIVND (reference sequence). The CDR3 loop is CASSIRGEQYF.

The chain couples TRBV20-1 to TRBJ1-2. Germline V CDR1 and CDR2: DFQATT, SNEGSKA (reference sequence). The CDR3 consists of 13 residues. The CDR3 sequence is CSATNLEDYGYTF.

The chain joins TRBV20-1 to TRBJ2-2; TCRdb designates TRBD2, a call that cannot be tested without DNA. Germline CDR1 DFQATT, CDR2 SNEGSKA (reference sequence). The CDR3 consists of 16 residues. CDR3 loop: CSARTPDRMNTGELFF.

This chain joins TRBV7-2 and TRBJ2-7. CDR1 and CDR2 from the germline V gene are SGHTA and FQGNSA. The CDR3 runs 13 residues. The CDR3 region is CASTSDLYYEQYF.

The rearrangement joins TRBV14 to TRBJ2-5; TCRdb selects TRBD2, and the lack of DNA leaves this call unchecked. Germline lookup yields CDR1 SGHDN and CDR2 FVKESK. This CDR3 is 15 amino acids long. The CDR3 spells CASSFPDYPQETQYF.

This sequence joins TRBV10-3 and TRBJ1-5. The CDR3 totals 14 residues. Germline values: CDR1 ENHRY, CDR2 SYGVKD. The CDR3 sequence is CAISDAMERQPQHF.

V is TRBV24-1 and J is TRBJ2-1; TCRdb reports TRBD1, a call that lacks DNA to check it against. The length of the CDR3 is 20 residues. Germline V lookup: CDR1 KGHDR, CDR2 SFDVKD. The CDR3 reads CATSDSPFAGASSSYNEQFF.

The rearrangement links TRBV7-9 to TRBJ1-3. In germline, CDR1 is SEHNR, CDR2 FQNEAQ (reference sequence). The CDR3 has 19 residues. The CDR3 spells CASRRYNTRRGFSGNTIYF.

The chain uses TRBV6-5 and TRBJ2-7; TCRdb indicates TRBD2, and absent DNA this call remains unverified. CDR1 and CDR2 (germline): MNHEY, SVGAGI. The length of the CDR3 is 14 residues. The CDR3 here is CASRPRDSSYEQYF.

This sequence joins TRBV6-5 and TRBJ2-7; TCRdb's D call, TRBD1, is unchecked because there is no DNA. Germline CDR1 and CDR2: MNHEY and SVGAGI. This CDR3 spans 15 amino acids. The CDR3 is CASSYFDGTGVEQYF.

The chain combines TRBV6-2 or TRBV6-3 with TRBJ1-5. This CDR3 has 13 amino acids. Germline V CDR1 and CDR2: MNHEY, SVGEGT. Here the CDR3 reads CASSYGGTQPQHF.

CDR3 sequence: CASSRLGSGRGSYEHGAFF. The J gene is TRBJ1-1, the V gene TRBV4-2; TCRdb's D gene call, TRBD1, goes unchecked for lack of DNA. Germline V CDR1 and CDR2: LGHNA, YNFKEQ. The CDR3 has 19 amino acids.

The gene calls are TRBV7-8 and TRBJ2-3; with no DNA, the TCRdb D assignment of TRBD2 cannot be verified. The CDR3 loop spans 18 amino acids. Germline V gene sequence: CDR1 SGHVS, CDR2 FQNEAQ. CDR3 loop: CASKRLAGVSRLGDTQYF.

CDR3 residues: CASSPGGFYEQYF. The rearrangement uses TRBV5-1 and TRBJ2-7; TCRdb's D call of TRBD1 is untestable without DNA. Germline values: CDR1 SGHRS, CDR2 YFSETQ. The CDR3 runs 13 residues.

CDR3 loop: CASHRGYQPQHF. This sequence joins TRBV19 and TRBJ1-5; the TCRdb call, TRBD1, lacks DNA for checking. The CDR3 runs to 12 residues. Germline V gene lookup returns CDR1 LNHDA and CDR2 SQIVND (reference sequence).

This chain uses TRBV28 with TRBJ2-3; TCRdb calls TRBD2, which cannot be checked without DNA. The CDR3 spans 16 residues. Germline CDR1 and CDR2: MDHEN and SYDVKM. The CDR3 protein is CASSLWASGATDTQYF.

This chain uses TRBV5-5 with TRBJ1-1. The CDR3 runs 15 residues. The germline V gene encodes CDR1 SGHKS and CDR2 YYEKEE (reference sequence). This chain's CDR3 is CASSLDPIRSTEAFF.

This clonotype is identified as medium-sized from frequency. The chain recombines TRBV7-2 with TRBJ2-2. This CDR3 contains 12 residues. Germline CDR1 SGHTA, CDR2 FQGNSA. This chain's CDR3 is CASSIHTGELFF.

The chain carries TRBV7-8 and TRBJ1-2. The CDR3 is 13 amino acids. Looked up from germline, CDR1 is SGHVS and CDR2 is FQNEAQ. CDR3 loop: CASSLAGSYGYTF.

V usage is TRBV2 and J usage is TRBJ2-7; absent DNA, TCRdb's TRBD2 call cannot be checked. The CDR3 length is 17 residues. Germline loops: CDR1 SNHLY, CDR2 FYNNEI. CDR3 region: CASSGSLIGGETYEQYF.

This rearrangement joins TRBV4-3 to TRBJ2-5; the TCRdb call, TRBD1, lacks DNA for checking. CDR3 length equals 16 residues. Germline V CDR1 and CDR2: LGHNA, YSLEER. The CDR3 spells CASSQDPPAALGTQYF.

J is TRBJ2-3 and V is TRBV5-5; TCRdb's D call of TRBD2 is untestable without DNA. Per the germline V gene, CDR1 is SGHKS and CDR2 is YYEKEE (reference sequence). The CDR3 consists of 17 residues. The CDR3 sequence is CASSLEPGLAGGDTQYF. The whole variable domain, filled in from reference TRBV5-5 and TRBJ2-3, reads DAGVTQSPTHLIKTRGQQVTLRCSPISGHKSVSWYQQVLGQGPQFIFQYYEKEERGRGNFPDRFSARQFPNYSSELNVNALLLGDSALYLCASSLEPGLAGGDTQYFGPGTRLTVL.